A selection of T cell receptor beta chains follows, all from one sample in a study of T cell responses to AZD1222 COVID-19 vaccine. Libraries were prepared by immunoSEQ multiplex PCR; TCRdb keeps only in-frame clonotypes and omits some of them. The table has about 130,000 clones, about nine tenths seen once. The sequencing here drew on peripheral blood, taken on day 0 of AZD1222 vaccination. The receptors shown here come from an adult in good health. Both conserved end residues are part of each CDR3. A D gene is named only where the DNA matches it firmly. Size is stated for part of the rows, as once, few or many counts, or as a class when the clone is expanded.

d_call	v_call	j_call	clone_size	cdr3_nt	cdr3_aa
-	TRBV20-1	TRBJ1-1	-	TGCAGCGTTAGGACGGAAACTGAAGCTTTCTTT	CSVRTETEAFF
TRBD2	TRBV24-1	TRBJ2-1	-	TGTGCCACCAGTGATTTTGAGCGGGGGGACAATGAGCAGTTCTTC	CATSDFERGDNEQFF
-	TRBV27	TRBJ1-6	-	TGTGCCAGCAGTTTATCAGGGGTTGGTTCACCCCTCCACTTT	CASSLSGVGSPLHF
TRBD2	TRBV27	TRBJ2-7	few	TGTGCCAGCAGAGGACTAGCGGGGGGTCTGGAGCAGTACTTC	CASRGLAGGLEQYF
-	TRBV5-5	TRBJ2-7	-	TGTGCCAGCAGCTGGGGCCGGGGTTACGAGATGGAGCAGTACTTC	CASSWGRGYEMEQYF
-	TRBV28	TRBJ1-2	-	TGTGCCAGCAGTTTTCGTGGCAGGGCCAACTTC	CASSFRGRANF
-	TRBV24-1	TRBJ1-6	-	TGTGCCACCAGCCTAGATCACAATTCACCCCTCCACTTT	CATSLDHNSPLHF
TRBD1	TRBV28	TRBJ1-2	-	TGTGCCAGCAGTTTATTACAGGGGTTTGGCTACACCTTC	CASSLLQGFGYTF
-	TRBV21-1	TRBJ1-5	-	TGTGCCAGCAGCAAAGGAAGGAGGAGCAATCAGCCCCAGCATTTT	CASSKGRRSNQPQHF
TRBD1	TRBV6-5	TRBJ1-5	-	TGTGCCAGCAGTTACGGGACAGGGGTTCAGCCCCAGCATTTT	CASSYGTGVQPQHF
-	TRBV5-1	TRBJ2-7	-	TGCGCCAGCAGCCAGATCGGGGACCACGAGCAGTACTTC	CASSQIGDHEQYF
-	TRBV5-1	TRBJ2-3	-	TGCGCCAGCAGTCGTGGCCGCACAGATACGCAGTATTTT	CASSRGRTDTQYF
-	TRBV27	TRBJ2-1	medium-sized	TGTGCCAGCAGCCTTGGGGGGTCCTACAATGAGCAGTTCTTC	CASSLGGSYNEQFF
TRBD2	TRBV7-2	TRBJ2-7	-	TGTGCCAGCAGCTTAGAGGCTAGCGGGGGGGCCCGGCAGTACTTC	CASSLEASGGARQYF
-	TRBV24-1	TRBJ2-3	-	TGTGCCACCAGTGATTCTCTGTTTAATACGCAGTATTTT	CATSDSLFNTQYF
-	TRBV4-1	TRBJ2-7	-	TGCGCCAGCAGCCAAGACGGGACACACTACGAGCAGTACTTC	CASSQDGTHYEQYF
-	TRBV9	TRBJ2-3	-	TGTGCCAGCAGCGTAGGGGGGGAAGATACGCAGTATTTT	CASSVGGEDTQYF
-	TRBV7-2	TRBJ1-1	-	TGTGCCAGCAGCTATACTGGGACTGTGAACACTGAAGCTTTCTTT	CASSYTGTVNTEAFF
-	TRBV29-1	TRBJ2-7	-	TGCAGCGTTGCCAGGGACAACGAGCAGTACTTC	CSVARDNEQYF
-	TRBV4-3	TRBJ2-1	-	TGCGCCAGCAGCCAAGATAGCAGGTCCAATGAGCAGTTCTTC	CASSQDSRSNEQFF
-	TRBV19	TRBJ1-1	-	TGTGCCAGTAGTGTCAGTTCCGGGAACACTGAAGCTTTCTTT	CASSVSSGNTEAFF
-	TRBV28	TRBJ2-7	-	TGTGCCAGCAGTAATCCCCAGGGGCGGGGATCCCCCGAGCAGTACTTC	CASSNPQGRGSPEQYF
TRBD2	TRBV11-2	TRBJ2-7	-	TGTGCCAGCAGCCCCCTCGGAATAGCGGGCTACGAGCAGTACTTC	CASSPLGIAGYEQYF
TRBD1	TRBV5-8	TRBJ1-4	-	TGTGCCAGGAGGGACAGGGGTCATGAAAAACTGTTTTTT	CARRDRGHEKLFF
-	TRBV6-1	TRBJ2-7	once	TGTGCCAGCAGTGAAGGAGCGAACGAGCAGTACTTC	CASSEGANEQYF
TRBD2	TRBV6-5	TRBJ2-7	-	TGTGCCAGCAGTTCATTGTTACTAGCGGGGCCCTACGAGCAGTACTTC	CASSSLLLAGPYEQYF
TRBD1	TRBV7-9	TRBJ2-5	-	TGTGCCAGCAGCCCCCTCGACAGGGCGAATGGAGAGACCCAGTACTTC	CASSPLDRANGETQYF